A selection of T cell receptor beta chains follows, all from one sample in a study of regulatory T cells in long-lasting Graves disease. TCRdb recomputed calls from the multiplex PCR reads with MiXCR, one row per CDR3 protein. This sample has approximately 350,000 distinct CDR3 sequences, with roughly 25% found just once. This specimen was peripheral blood mononuclear cells (PBMCs), taken when the disease was refractory, from a patient treated with antithyroid drugs. The receptors stem from a woman aged 40 to 50 with Graves disease. Both conserved end residues are part of each CDR3. Fields, in order: V gene, J gene, D gene, clone size, CDR3 DNA, CDR3 protein. The D gene is left open where the match is weak. Not every row has a clone size; where given, it reads once, few, many or a size class.

v_call: TRBV28
j_call: TRBJ1-2
d_call: TRBD1
clone_size: NA
cdr3_nt: TGTGCCAGCAGTCACGGGACAGGGTGCTATGGCTACACCTTC
cdr3_aa: CASSHGTGCYGYTF

v_call: TRBV27
j_call: TRBJ2-4
d_call: NA
clone_size: many
cdr3_nt: TGTGCCAGCAGTTCTCGGACGGAATGGTTAGCCAAAAACATTCAGTACTTC
cdr3_aa: CASSSRTEWLAKNIQYF

v_call: TRBV12-3/TRBV12-4
j_call: TRBJ1-5
d_call: NA
clone_size: NA
cdr3_nt: TGTGCCAGCAGCTACAGGGAGCATCAGCCCCAGCATTTT
cdr3_aa: CASSYREHQPQHF

v_call: TRBV28
j_call: TRBJ1-5
d_call: NA
clone_size: many
cdr3_nt: TGTGCCACCAGGAAGGGAAGGAGGGGGCATTTT
cdr3_aa: CATRKGRRGHF

v_call: TRBV10-2
j_call: TRBJ2-5
d_call: TRBD2
clone_size: many
cdr3_nt: TGCGCCAGCAGTGATAGCGGGAGAGAGACCCAGTACTTC
cdr3_aa: CASSDSGRETQYF

v_call: TRBV7-8
j_call: TRBJ2-2
d_call: NA
clone_size: NA
cdr3_nt: TGTGCCAGCATTCTAGGGGAATATGTGAACGGGGAGCTGTTTTTT
cdr3_aa: CASILGEYVNGELFF

v_call: TRBV28
j_call: TRBJ2-7
d_call: TRBD2
clone_size: few
cdr3_nt: TGTGCCAGCAGCCAATTTGCGGGGACTAGCGGGAGGTACGAGCAGTACTTC
cdr3_aa: CASSQFAGTSGRYEQYF

v_call: TRBV7-9
j_call: TRBJ2-7
d_call: TRBD2
clone_size: once
cdr3_nt: TGTGCCAGCAGCTTAGGAGATAGCGGGAACCCCTACGAGCAGTACTTC
cdr3_aa: CASSLGDSGNPYEQYF

v_call: TRBV11-2
j_call: TRBJ2-2
d_call: TRBD2
clone_size: few
cdr3_nt: TGTGCCAGCAGCCAACCGACTAGCGGGAGATATAAGTTTGCCGGGGAGCTGTTTTTT
cdr3_aa: CASSQPTSGRYKFAGELFF

v_call: TRBV6-1
j_call: TRBJ2-7
d_call: TRBD2
clone_size: many
cdr3_nt: TGTGCCAGCAGACTAGCGGGTGCCTACGAGCAGTACTTC
cdr3_aa: CASRLAGAYEQYF

v_call: TRBV6-1
j_call: TRBJ2-7
d_call: TRBD2
clone_size: NA
cdr3_nt: TGTGCCGGCAGTGTTCCGGGACTAGCGGCCTACGAGCAGTACTTC
cdr3_aa: CAGSVPGLAAYEQYF

v_call: TRBV3-1
j_call: TRBJ2-7
d_call: NA
clone_size: NA
cdr3_nt: TGTGCCAGCAGCAGCAACAAGATCTACGAGCAGTACTTC
cdr3_aa: CASSSNKIYEQYF

v_call: TRBV6-5
j_call: TRBJ2-7
d_call: TRBD2
clone_size: NA
cdr3_nt: TGTGCCAGCAGTTACCCTAGCGGGGGCTCCTACGAGCAGTACTTC
cdr3_aa: CASSYPSGGSYEQYF

v_call: TRBV15
j_call: TRBJ2-7
d_call: TRBD2
clone_size: many
cdr3_nt: TGTGCCACCAGCAGAGTTGCGGGAGTAAACGAGCAGTACTTC
cdr3_aa: CATSRVAGVNEQYF

v_call: TRBV7-8
j_call: TRBJ2-3
d_call: NA
clone_size: few
cdr3_nt: TGTGCCAGCAGCCGCACAGGGGACTTTTTCACAGATACGCAGTATTTT
cdr3_aa: CASSRTGDFFTDTQYF

v_call: TRBV6-2/TRBV6-3
j_call: TRBJ1-1
d_call: NA
clone_size: NA
cdr3_nt: TGTGCCAGCAGTTACGCCGGGGGTGAAGCTTTCTTT
cdr3_aa: CASSYAGGEAFF

v_call: TRBV12-3/TRBV12-4
j_call: TRBJ2-5
d_call: TRBD1
clone_size: many
cdr3_nt: TGTGCCAGCAGCCGACAGGGGGAAGAGACCCAGTACTTC
cdr3_aa: CASSRQGEETQYF

v_call: TRBV6-2/TRBV6-3
j_call: TRBJ2-7
d_call: NA
clone_size: NA
cdr3_nt: TGTGCCAGCAGTTCCGCATCTAGCAACGAGCAGTACTTC
cdr3_aa: CASSSASSNEQYF

v_call: TRBV6-5
j_call: TRBJ2-7
d_call: NA
clone_size: many
cdr3_nt: TGTGCCAGCAGTTTATCCAGTAGGGGATCCGGGTTCTTCGGCGAGCAGTACTTC
cdr3_aa: CASSLSSRGSGFFGEQYF

v_call: TRBV11-2
j_call: TRBJ2-7
d_call: NA
clone_size: many
cdr3_nt: TGTGCCAGCAGCTTACCCAAAAGGACAGTCTACGAGCAGTACTTC
cdr3_aa: CASSLPKRTVYEQYF

v_call: TRBV27
j_call: TRBJ2-1
d_call: NA
clone_size: NA
cdr3_nt: TGTGCCAGCAGTTTATGGCGGAGCTCCTACAATGAGCAGTTCTTC
cdr3_aa: CASSLWRSSYNEQFF

v_call: TRBV6-1
j_call: TRBJ2-7
d_call: NA
clone_size: NA
cdr3_nt: TGTGCCAGTGGCTTCCAGGGCCGGGACGACGAGCAGTACTTC
cdr3_aa: CASGFQGRDDEQYF

v_call: TRBV30
j_call: TRBJ2-7
d_call: NA
clone_size: NA
cdr3_nt: TGTGCCTGGAGTAAGGGCAGGGGAAGGTACGAGCAGTACTTC
cdr3_aa: CAWSKGRGRYEQYF

v_call: TRBV4-1
j_call: TRBJ1-2
d_call: TRBD1
clone_size: NA
cdr3_nt: TGCGCCAGCAGCCATAGCGACAGGGGCGACTATGGCTACACCTTC
cdr3_aa: CASSHSDRGDYGYTF

v_call: TRBV19
j_call: TRBJ2-7
d_call: TRBD1
clone_size: NA
cdr3_nt: TGTGCCAGTAGCGGACAGGGGTTCTCCTACGAGCAGTACTTC
cdr3_aa: CASSGQGFSYEQYF

v_call: TRBV6-1
j_call: TRBJ1-5
d_call: NA
clone_size: many
cdr3_nt: TGTGCCAGCAGCGAAGTGCGGGGGCTCAATCAGCCCCAGCATTTT
cdr3_aa: CASSEVRGLNQPQHF

v_call: TRBV12-3/TRBV12-4
j_call: TRBJ1-5
d_call: NA
clone_size: many
cdr3_nt: TGTGCCAGCAGTTTAGCGGTTGCCAGAGATAGCAATCAGCCCCAGCATTTT
cdr3_aa: CASSLAVARDSNQPQHF

v_call: TRBV28
j_call: TRBJ2-2
d_call: TRBD2
clone_size: few
cdr3_nt: TGTGCCAGCAGTGCCAGCGGGAGAGGGAACACCGGGGAGCTGTTTTTT
cdr3_aa: CASSASGRGNTGELFF

v_call: TRBV12-3/TRBV12-4
j_call: TRBJ1-1
d_call: NA
clone_size: many
cdr3_nt: TGTGCCAGCAGTTTAGCCCTAGGGCGAACTGAAGCTTTCTTT
cdr3_aa: CASSLALGRTEAFF

v_call: TRBV5-1
j_call: TRBJ2-2
d_call: TRBD1
clone_size: NA
cdr3_nt: TGCGCCAGCCGGATCGTCTACAGGGGACGCACCGGGGAGCTGTTTTTT
cdr3_aa: CASRIVYRGRTGELFF

v_call: TRBV28
j_call: TRBJ1-1
d_call: NA
clone_size: many
cdr3_nt: TGTGCCAGCAGTTTTTGGCAGGGCGTCGTGAACACTGAAGCTTTCTTT
cdr3_aa: CASSFWQGVVNTEAFF

v_call: TRBV11-2
j_call: TRBJ2-7
d_call: NA
clone_size: NA
cdr3_nt: TGTGCCAGCAGCTCTGTGTCGGGTCGCGTACGCGAGCAGTACTTC
cdr3_aa: CASSSVSGRVREQYF

v_call: TRBV6-1
j_call: TRBJ2-7
d_call: NA
clone_size: many
cdr3_nt: TGTGCCAGCAGAGAACACGATGCCAGCTCCTACGAGCAGTACTTC
cdr3_aa: CASREHDASSYEQYF

v_call: TRBV6-1
j_call: TRBJ1-1
d_call: TRBD1
clone_size: few
cdr3_nt: TGTGCCAGCAGTACACAGGGGTGGAACACTGAAGCTTTCTTT
cdr3_aa: CASSTQGWNTEAFF

v_call: TRBV11-1
j_call: TRBJ2-1
d_call: TRBD2
clone_size: NA
cdr3_nt: TGTGCCAGCAGTTTAGCGGGGCCAGCCTACAATGAGCAGTTCTTC
cdr3_aa: CASSLAGPAYNEQFF

v_call: TRBV7-9
j_call: TRBJ2-7
d_call: TRBD2
clone_size: few
cdr3_nt: TGTGCCAGCAGCTTACACTTGCGGGAGGGCCCTGTTACCCCATACGAGCAGTACTTC
cdr3_aa: CASSLHLREGPVTPYEQYF

v_call: TRBV2
j_call: TRBJ2-1
d_call: TRBD2
clone_size: once
cdr3_nt: TGTGCCACCGATAAAGGGACCTGGCTAGCGGGCAATGAGCAGTTCTTC
cdr3_aa: CATDKGTWLAGNEQFF